The rows below give T cell receptor beta chains drawn from one sample of a study of cytomegalovirus exposure and HLA in healthy donors. Using immunoSEQ multiplex PCR, the repertoire was profiled, and TCRdb retains in-frame clones only, with some absent. This sample yields approximately 150,000 clones, of which nearly 80% are seen a single time; 5% to 8% belongs to the top ten. The sequencing sample was made of PBMCs. The receptors come from a middle-aged man in good health and CMV-seropositive. Each CDR3 is given with its conserved first and last residue. A D gene is named only where the DNA matches it firmly. Some rows mark clone size as missing; the rest say once, few, many or name a class of expanded clone.

V	size	D	J	DNA	CDR3
TRBV14	few	-	TRBJ1-1	TGTGCCAGCAGCCAAGATGTTCACAGGAAAGCTTTCTTT	CASSQDVHRKAFF
TRBV7-6	many	-	TRBJ2-2	TGTGCCAGCAGGGCTACAGGGAACACCGGGGAGCTGTTTTTT	CASRATGNTGELFF
TRBV6-1	-	-	TRBJ2-2	TGTGCCAGCAGTTCCGGGGCCAGCGGGACCGGGGAGCTGTTTTTT	CASSSGASGTGELFF
TRBV13	few	TRBD2	TRBJ2-7	TGTGCCAGCAGCTTTAGCGGGAGCGAATACGAGCAGTACTTC	CASSFSGSEYEQYF
TRBV1	-	-	TRBJ2-3	TGCACCAGCAGCCAAGATGGCGCGGGAGGGGATACGCAGTATTTT	CTSSQDGAGGDTQYF
TRBV1	-	-	TRBJ2-2	TGCACCAGCAGCCAAGACGCTCCACCGGGACTAGCGGGAGGGCCAAGAACCGGGGAGCTGTTTTTT	CTSSQDAPPGLAGGPRTGELFF
TRBV19	few	TRBD1	TRBJ1-1	TGTGCCAGTAGCCGACAGGGGTTGAACACTGAAGCTTTCTTT	CASSRQGLNTEAFF
TRBV5-1	-	TRBD2	TRBJ2-1	TGCGCCAGCAGCTTGCCCGGACTTGCGGGAGGTGAGCAGTTCTTC	CASSLPGLAGGEQFF
TRBV9	-	-	TRBJ2-3	TGTGCCAGCAGCGTAGGCGGGGCTAGCACAGATACGCAGTATTTT	CASSVGGASTDTQYF
TRBV15	few	-	TRBJ2-7	TGTGCCACCAGCAGAGATCTCGGGGGGCCCAACGAGCAGTACTTC	CATSRDLGGPNEQYF
TRBV18	-	TRBD1	TRBJ1-2	TGTGCCAGCTCACCTGACAGGGGGAACTATGGCTACACCTTC	CASSPDRGNYGYTF
TRBV28	once	-	TRBJ1-5	TGTGCCAGCAGTTTAGTAGGGGTTAGGCTTGGCAATCAGCCCCAGCATTTT	CASSLVGVRLGNQPQHF
TRBV6-1	once	-	TRBJ2-7	TGTGCCAGCAGTGAAGAGCAGAGGGCGGCATACGAGCAGTACTTC	CASSEEQRAAYEQYF
TRBV6-1	once	TRBD2	TRBJ2-1	TGTGCCAGCAGAGAACTAGCGGGAGGACACAATGAGCAGTTCTTC	CASRELAGGHNEQFF
TRBV14	-	TRBD1	TRBJ1-1	TGTGCCAGCAGCCTGAGGACAGGGGGGACTGAAGCTTTCTTT	CASSLRTGGTEAFF
TRBV28	-	-	TRBJ1-2	TGTGCCAGCAGACAGAGCTATGGCTACACCTTC	CASRQSYGYTF
TRBV7-9	-	TRBD1	TRBJ1-2	TGTGCCAGCAGCTTATCACTAAGTGCGGGACAGCCAAATGGCTACACCTTC	CASSLSLSAGQPNGYTF
TRBV11-1	-	-	TRBJ2-3	TGTGCCAGCAGCTCCGCAGGGTATACGCAGTATTTT	CASSSAGYTQYF
TRBV11-2	-	TRBD2	TRBJ2-7	TGTGCCAGCAGCCCGAGCCGGGGTAGCGGGAGTTACGAGCAGTACTTC	CASSPSRGSGSYEQYF
TRBV27	-	-	TRBJ2-7	TGTGCCAGCAGTGCTGAGGAGCCAACCTACGAGCAGTACTTC	CASSAEEPTYEQYF
TRBV5-6	-	-	TRBJ2-2	TGTGCCAGCAGCTTGCGTTATATCACCGGGGAGCTGTTTTTT	CASSLRYITGELFF
TRBV15	-	-	TRBJ2-2	TGTGCCACCACCGGCCGGGAAGTCACCGGGGAGCTGTTTTTT	CATTGREVTGELFF
TRBV7-8	-	-	TRBJ1-6	TGTGCCAGCAGCTTAGCGGAGTCCCCCACCTATTCACCCCTCCACTTT	CASSLAESPTYSPLHF
TRBV4-2	once	TRBD2	TRBJ2-5	TGTGCCAGCAGCCAGGGGGAGGGCCCCTGGTACTTC	CASSQGEGPWYF
TRBV27	-	-	TRBJ1-4	TGTGCCAGCAGTCAGGGCTCACCTTCAACTAATGAAAAACTGTTTTTT	CASSQGSPSTNEKLFF
TRBV5-1	-	TRBD2	TRBJ2-1	TGCGCCAGCAGCTTGGCCCTTAGCGGGATTAATGAGCAGTTCTTC	CASSLALSGINEQFF
TRBV28	-	-	TRBJ2-3	TGTGCCAGCGAAGGACTCGCAGATACGCAGTATTTT	CASEGLADTQYF
TRBV4-1	once	TRBD1	TRBJ1-2	TGCGCCAGCAGACGACAGGGCGGTACCTATGGCTACACCTTC	CASRRQGGTYGYTF
TRBV6-5	-	-	TRBJ1-3	TGTGCCAGCAGTTACCGGATGGGACACTCTGGAAACACCATATATTTT	CASSYRMGHSGNTIYF
TRBV20-1	-	-	TRBJ2-7	TGCAGTGCCACCGTGGGGCGAGAGCAGTACTTC	CSATVGREQYF
TRBV7-9	-	-	TRBJ2-7	TGTCCCAGCCACTCTGACGAGCAGTACTTC	CPSHSDEQYF
TRBV18	few	-	TRBJ1-3	TGTGCCAGCTCACCGCGCGACAGTGACTCTGGAAACACCATATATTTT	CASSPRDSDSGNTIYF
TRBV18	-	-	TRBJ2-6	TGTGCCAGCTCCCTCAGGGGTCGTGGGGCCAACGTCCTGACTTTC	CASSLRGRGANVLTF
TRBV6-5	few	-	TRBJ1-1	TGTGCCAGCAGGCCGAGAGTCATGAACACTGAAGCTTTCTTT	CASRPRVMNTEAFF
TRBV4-1	-	TRBD2	TRBJ2-1	TGCGCCAGCAGCGCGACGGGACTAGCGGGAAGAGATGAGCAGTTCTTC	CASSATGLAGRDEQFF
TRBV6-1	-	TRBD2	TRBJ2-7	TGTGCCAGCTCCAGCGGGAGGGCCTTCTACGAGCAGTACTTC	CASSSGRAFYEQYF
TRBV5-6	-	TRBD1	TRBJ1-1	TGTGCCACCAGTGATTACAGGGGGCGGAACACTGAAGCTTTCTTT	CATSDYRGRNTEAFF
TRBV30	few	-	TRBJ1-1	TGTGCCTGGAGTCGACAGCTGAACACTGAAGCTTTCTTT	CAWSRQLNTEAFF
TRBV7-9	-	TRBD2	TRBJ2-1	TGTGCCAGCAGCTTAATGGCTAGCGGGAGAACTGAGCAGTTCTTC	CASSLMASGRTEQFF
TRBV5-4	-	TRBD2	TRBJ2-5	TGTGCCAGCAGCCCCGGGGGTAGCGGGAGTGCTGAGACCCAGTACTTC	CASSPGGSGSAETQYF
TRBV11-2	-	TRBD1	TRBJ2-3	TGTGCCAGCAGCTTCAGGGGGAGAGATACGCAGTATTTT	CASSFRGRDTQYF
TRBV11-2	-	TRBD2	TRBJ2-7	TGTGCCAGCAGCTTAGGGGGAGGGCCCGTCTCCTACGAGCAGTACTTC	CASSLGGGPVSYEQYF
TRBV19	-	TRBD1	TRBJ2-3	TGTGCCAGTAGTATGGGACAGGGGGCAGATACGCAGTATTTT	CASSMGQGADTQYF
TRBV7-6	-	TRBD2	TRBJ2-7	TGTGCCAGCAGCAAACAGGGGACTAGCGGGAGCTCCTACGAGCAGTACTTC	CASSKQGTSGSSYEQYF
TRBV6-5	-	-	TRBJ2-2	TGTGCCAGCAGTCCGGAGCTAGTGCACACCGGGGAGCTGTTTTTT	CASSPELVHTGELFF
TRBV29-1	-	TRBD2	TRBJ2-7	TGCAGCGTTGTTGGCGGGGGGCCCGAGCAGTACTTC	CSVVGGGPEQYF
TRBV29-1	-	TRBD1	TRBJ1-1	TGCAGCGTTGGAACAGGGGGCATGAACACTGAAGCTTTCTTT	CSVGTGGMNTEAFF
TRBV5-1	-	TRBD1	TRBJ1-5	TGCGCCAGCCGACAGGGCCCAAATCAGCCCCAGCATTTT	CASRQGPNQPQHF
TRBV5-1	-	-	TRBJ2-7	TGCGCCAGCAGCTTGGAACTTGCGAAACCCGAGCAGTACTTC	CASSLELAKPEQYF
TRBV12-5	-	-	TRBJ1-2	TGTGCTAGTGGTTTACCGGACAGCTTCTATGGCTACACCTTC	CASGLPDSFYGYTF
TRBV6-1	-	TRBD1	TRBJ1-5	TGTGCCAGCAGCCCCGGGACAGGGTATCCGCCCCAGCATTTT	CASSPGTGYPPQHF
TRBV5-1	-	-	TRBJ2-2	TGCGCCAGCAGCTTGGACCCTAGCGTGAACGGGGAGCTGTTTTTT	CASSLDPSVNGELFF
TRBV14	-	-	TRBJ2-2	TGTGCCAGCAGCCAAGGAGTCTACACCGGGGAGCTGTTTTTT	CASSQGVYTGELFF
TRBV7-2	-	-	TRBJ1-2	TGTGCCAGCAGCATTCAGGGCAGATATGGCTACACCTTC	CASSIQGRYGYTF
TRBV18	-	TRBD2	TRBJ2-5	TGTGCCAGCTCACCACCGGGACTAGTTACAGCGGAGACCCAGTACTTC	CASSPPGLVTAETQYF